The entry below gives a single TCR beta chain sequence along with its context. Isocitrate dehydrogenase mutation was absent in all glioblastoma patients. The primer mix had 60 V beta and 13 J beta primers. Repertoires were generated with immunoSEQ multiplex PCR, while TCRdb's copy carries only in-frame clones and drops some. The sample lists approximately 84,000 clones, more than 75% occurring once. The data originate from a study of glioma-infiltrating T cells after dendritic cell vaccination. Material: blood, obtained before dendritic cell vaccination. This clonotype was obtained from a human donor with glioblastoma.

The CDR3 DNA reads TGTGCCAGCAGCTTGGAGCAGGGTGAGAGGACCCAGTACTTC. Translating it yields CASSLEQGERTQYF. This rearrangement joins TRBV5-6 to TRBJ2-5; a possible D gene is TRBD1 (5 bases). Looked up from germline, CDR1 is SGHDT and CDR2 is YYEEEE. CDR3 size: 14 residues. The V gene lost 0 bases and the J gene lost 7 bases, with 13 bases spanning the gap.